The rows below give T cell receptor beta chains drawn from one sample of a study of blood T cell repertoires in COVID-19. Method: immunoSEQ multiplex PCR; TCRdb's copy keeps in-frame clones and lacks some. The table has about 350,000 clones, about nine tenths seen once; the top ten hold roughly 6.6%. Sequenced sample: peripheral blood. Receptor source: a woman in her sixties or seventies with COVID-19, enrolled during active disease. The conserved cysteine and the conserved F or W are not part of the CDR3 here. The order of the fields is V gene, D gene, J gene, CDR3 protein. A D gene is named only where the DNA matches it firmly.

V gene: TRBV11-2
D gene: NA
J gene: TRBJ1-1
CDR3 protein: ASSLRGGNTEAF

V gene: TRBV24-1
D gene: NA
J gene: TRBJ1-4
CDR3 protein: ATSDKTREKLF

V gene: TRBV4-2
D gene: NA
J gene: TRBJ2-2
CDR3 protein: ASSQGGGGLVGELF

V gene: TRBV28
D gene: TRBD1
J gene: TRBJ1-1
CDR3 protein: ASSPGQGYLNTEAF

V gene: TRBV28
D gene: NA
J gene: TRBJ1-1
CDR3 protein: ASSLEVNTEAF

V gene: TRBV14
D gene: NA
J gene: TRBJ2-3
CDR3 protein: ASSQEPLWDTQY

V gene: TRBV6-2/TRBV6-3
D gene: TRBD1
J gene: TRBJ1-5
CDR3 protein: ASSYRGGAGNQPQH

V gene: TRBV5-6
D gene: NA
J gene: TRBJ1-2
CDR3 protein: ASTAETAYYGYT

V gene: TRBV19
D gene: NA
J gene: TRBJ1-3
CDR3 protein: ASSIYVGRRRSGNTIY

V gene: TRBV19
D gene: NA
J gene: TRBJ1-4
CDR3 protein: ASSKLSGTGREKLF